A few counts support the clone carrying this TCR beta chain. Its antigen is undetermined. Germline CDR1 and CDR2: MNHNS and SASEGT. J was trimmed by 2 bases and V by 7 bases; bases with no gene match: 7. The CDR3 length is 14 residues. The data belong to a study of T cell repertoires in cytomegalovirus infection. Study information: The public TCR beta signatures pointed to both CMV infection and matching HLA type.

MiXCR, applied by TCRdb to the reads, yields one record per CDR3 protein. The data show roughly 110,000 distinct CDR3 sequences, about 9.5% seen once. Whole-study results and caveats: The ex vivo response was dominated by HLA-C-restricted CMV-specific TCR beta clonotypes.

Sample: PBMCs, sequenced either directly or after in vitro stimulation (not recorded which). V is TRBV6-1 and J is TRBJ2-5; TRBD1 aligns across 7 bases. This receptor was obtained from a human donor in good health (CMV status not recorded). Some clones in this sample may be carry-over from other donors' samples. As DNA, the CDR3 is TGTGCCAGCACCCAACAGGGGCGACAAGAGACCCAGTACTTC. Encoded protein: CASTQQGRQETQYF.